These 10 T cell receptor beta chains were all obtained from the same sample, sequenced in a study of cytomegalovirus exposure and HLA in healthy donors. The PCR ran on 60 Vbeta and 13 Jbeta primers. The repertoire was sequenced with immunoSEQ multiplex PCR; TCRdb's copy has only in-frame clones and lacks some. Found here are 100,000 or so clones, about 72% of them singletons; the top ten hold around 2.3%. Sequencing was done on a sample of PBMCs. All receptors come from a man aged 30 to 45 in good health and CMV-seronegative.

The rearrangement joins TRBV5-6 to TRBJ1-2; a weak D match, TRBD1 (6 bases). Trimming pared 6 bases from V and 4 bases from J, leaving 19 bases between. Germline loops: CDR1 SGHDT, CDR2 YYEEEE. The CDR3 has 15 residues. The CDR3 loop is CASNKSPPGAYGYTF. The CDR3 DNA follows: TGTGCCAGCAACAAATCACCTCCAGGGGCCTATGGCTACACCTTC.

The chain couples TRBV19 to TRBJ2-2; 7 nucleotides align to TRBD1. The V and J ends lost 8 bases and 1 base, in that order; junction bases with no gene match: 4. The CDR3 loop spans 14 amino acids. Germline V gene sequence: CDR1 LNHDA, CDR2 SQIVND (reference sequence). CDR3 sequence (DNA): TGTGCCAGTGGATACAGGGGGAACACCGGGGAGCTGTTTTTT. As protein: CASGYRGNTGELFF.

The chain uses TRBV6-8 and TRBJ1-3; perhaps TRBD1 as D (5 bases). V was trimmed by 10 bases and J by 4 bases, leaving 17 bases between them. Germline V gene data show CDR1 as MNHGY and CDR2 as SAAAGT. The CDR3 is 14 residues long. Written as DNA, the CDR3 is TGTGCCATCGGGGTGGGGGGGGAGGGAAACACCATATATTTT. Translating it yields CAIGVGGEGNTIYF.

V gene TRBV7-9 combines with J gene TRBJ2-7; D gene ambiguous. Trimming removed 3 bases from V and 7 bases from J, with 10 bases in between. The germline CDR1 and CDR2 sequences are SEHNR and FQNEAQ (reference sequence). This CDR3 comprises 12 residues. CDR3 loop: CASSFSPLEQYF. The CDR3 bases are TGTGCCAGCAGCTTCTCCCCTCTGGAGCAGTACTTC.

This sequence joins TRBV4-1 and TRBJ2-7; D is possibly TRBD1 (5 bases). The CDR3 covers 19 residues. V dropped 2 bases and J dropped 0 bases, with 23 bases sitting between them. Germline V gene data show CDR1 as MGHRA and CDR2 as YSYEKL. For the CDR3, the DNA is TGCGCCAGCAGCCAAAAACCCCCCAACCCCGCAGGGTCCTCCTACGAGCAGTACTTC. Amino acids: CASSQKPPNPAGSSYEQYF.

The CDR3 here is CSVATVYGYTF. The DNA for the CDR3 is TGCAGCGTTGCCACGGTCTATGGCTACACCTTC. J is TRBJ1-2 and V is TRBV29-1, with D unclear. Germline assignment: CDR1 SQVTM and CDR2 ANQGSEA. The CDR3 is 11 residues long. V lost 4 bases, J lost 4 bases, and 7 bases lay in between.

The V call is TRBV30, the J call TRBJ1-1; D remains ambiguous. The CDR3 runs to 16 residues. Germline V CDR1 and CDR2: GTSNPN, SVGIG (reference sequence). The chain's CDR3 is CACLDWFKRPNTEAFF. The CDR3, as DNA: TGTGCATGCCTGGACTGGTTTAAACGACCGAACACTGAAGCTTTCTTT.

The J gene is TRBJ1-1, the V gene TRBV7-9, with no clear D. CDR1 SEHNR and CDR2 FQNEAQ come from the germline V gene (reference sequence). The CDR3 is 14 amino acids. The germline V and J ends were trimmed by 5 bases and 1 base, with 11 bases remaining between them. CDR3 nucleotides: TGTGCCAGCAGCCTAAGCCAAACGAACACTGAAGCTTTCTTT. Translation gives CASSLSQTNTEAFF.

The genes are TRBV5-1 and TRBJ2-7; D unclear. The CDR3 has 14 residues. V was cut by 3 bases and J by 2 bases, with 12 bases left in between. Germline loops: CDR1 SGHRS, CDR2 YFSETQ. CDR3 sequence reads: CASSSSTVPYEQYF. CDR3 bases: TGCGCCAGCAGCTCGAGCACGGTCCCCTACGAGCAGTACTTC.

This chain uses TRBV29-1 with TRBJ2-1; D gene unclear. V was clipped by 7 bases and J by 4 bases, with 5 bases between them. The CDR3 sequence is 10 residues long. Germline CDR1 SQVTM, CDR2 ANQGSEA. Here the CDR3 DNA reads TGCAGCGCACAGTACAATGAGCAGTTCTTC. This sequence encodes CSAQYNEQFF.